These T cell receptor beta chains were read from a single sample in a study of PD-L1 blockade in urothelial cancer. The protocol was immunoSEQ multiplex PCR, while the TCRdb copy is restricted to in-frame clones and leaves out a portion. The data contain 45,000 to 55,000 clones, approximately 80% of them singletons. The source was PBMCs, collected around atezolizumab (anti-PD-L1) treatment. The receptors shown here come from a man aged 45-65 years with urothelial cancer. The CDR3 runs from the conserved cysteine through the conserved F or W.

j_gene	v_gene	len	CDR3aa
TRBJ1-1	TRBV15	12	CATSNRPLGAFF
TRBJ2-1	TRBV5-4	16	CASSPPRLAGLGEQFF
TRBJ2-7	TRBV6-5	15	CASSRTGTEDYEQYF
TRBJ1-2	TRBV18	12	CASSQGAYGYTF
TRBJ2-7	TRBV7-6	13	CASSSQATYEQYF
TRBJ1-1	TRBV7-8	14	CASSLTDLNTEAFF
TRBJ2-7	TRBV27	14	CASSSGTGGYEQYF
TRBJ2-1	TRBV10-2	12	CASKTSMREQFF
TRBJ2-1	TRBV10-1	14	CASREREGSNEQFF
TRBJ1-1	TRBV14	15	CASSQVAGGTAEAFF
TRBJ1-2	TRBV5-5	15	CASSSAQGAGYGYTF